This TCR beta chain stems from a study of lymphopenia after photon versus proton radiotherapy. General observations from the study: Photon-treated patients lost naive T cells and TCR diversity; proton-treated stayed stable. Survival link was tested only in deceased patients; proton benefit remains a possibility.

Some clones are missing from TCRdb's copy, which holds only in-frame ones; the method was immunoSEQ multiplex PCR. The sample records 60,000 or so clones, approximately 86% being singletons. Trimming removed 5 bases from V and 10 bases from J; junction bases left unmatched: 7. The germline V gene encodes CDR1 SGHVS and CDR2 FQNEAQ. There are 14 residues in the CDR3. For this clone: What it binds is unknown.

This TCR came from a man between 35 and 55 years old with gastric cancer. The V and J genes are TRBV7-8 and TRBJ1-6; TRBD1 agrees at 8 bases. The sequencing here drew on peripheral blood, taken from a patient treated with photon-based radiotherapy. CDR3 in DNA: TGTGCCAGCAGCCTAGACAGGGGTAACTCACCCCTCCACTTT. Its protein product is CASSLDRGNSPLHF.